These T cell receptor beta chains were read from a single sample in a study of blood T cell repertoires in COVID-19. Profiled with immunoSEQ multiplex PCR; TCRdb holds only in-frame clones, not every one. The table lists approximately 230,000 clones, 80% to 90% of them singletons. The sample was PBMCs or T cells enriched from blood (not recorded which). These receptors were obtained from a man between 18 and 29 years old who had recovered from COVID-19. The CDR3 runs from the conserved cysteine through the conserved F or W. A D gene is named only where the DNA matches it firmly. Expanded clones are given a class, and other clones once, few, many or no size at all.

d_gene	abundance	j_gene	v_gene	CDR3nt	CDR3aa
NA	NA	TRBJ2-2	TRBV7-9	TGTGCCAGCAGCATAACTACCACCGGGGAGCTGTTTTTT	CASSITTTGELFF
NA	NA	TRBJ2-2	TRBV3-1/TRBV3-2	TGTGCCAGCAGCCAAGATTGGGTTGCGGGTTCCGGGGAGCTGTTTTTT	CASSQDWVAGSGELFF
TRBD2	NA	TRBJ2-1	TRBV9	TGTGCCAGCAGCGTAGAATCTGGCGGGAGCTCCTACAATGAGCAGTTCTTC	CASSVESGGSSYNEQFF
NA	NA	TRBJ2-5	TRBV5-4	TGTGCCAGCAGCGTACCTCAGGGGCAGGAGACCCAGTACTTC	CASSVPQGQETQYF
NA	NA	TRBJ1-1	TRBV27	TGTGCCAGCAGTTGGAAAGGGGGGAACACTGAAGCTTTCTTT	CASSWKGGNTEAFF
NA	few	TRBJ2-7	TRBV15	TGTGCCACCAGCAGAGAAGCTAGCGATAGCTCCTACGAGCAGTACTTC	CATSREASDSSYEQYF
TRBD1	once	TRBJ2-6	TRBV5-1	TGCGCCAGCAGCTCCCATCCGACAGGGCCTACTGGGGCCAACGTCCTGACTTTC	CASSSHPTGPTGANVLTF
TRBD1	NA	TRBJ1-2	TRBV19	TGTGCCGCAGGTGTTGGACAGGGATCCGATGCAGCCTATGGCTACACCTTC	CAAGVGQGSDAAYGYTF
TRBD1	NA	TRBJ1-5	TRBV19	TGTGCCAGTAGTCCCCCCCGCAGGGGGCTAGGAAATCAGCCCCAGCATTTT	CASSPPRRGLGNQPQHF
NA	NA	TRBJ2-2	TRBV7-9	TGTGCCAGCAACTCGGAGGGGAACACCGGGGAGCTGTTTTTT	CASNSEGNTGELFF
NA	NA	TRBJ1-1	TRBV19	TGTGCCAGTAGTATAGGTGCAGGGGTAGGTGAAGCTTTCTTT	CASSIGAGVGEAFF
TRBD1	once	TRBJ1-2	TRBV30	TGTGCCTGGAGTGTGGTAGGACAGGGCTATGGCTACACCTTC	CAWSVVGQGYGYTF
NA	once	TRBJ1-6	TRBV25-1	TGTGCCAGCAGTACCCGACAGTATAATTCACCCCTCCACTTT	CASSTRQYNSPLHF
NA	NA	TRBJ1-2	TRBV5-6	TGTGCCAGCAGCTTGGACAGCTATGGCTACACCTTC	CASSLDSYGYTF
NA	NA	TRBJ2-5	TRBV27	TGTGCCAGCAGTTTATCGAACTCCCGAGAGACCCAGTACTTC	CASSLSNSRETQYF
NA	NA	TRBJ2-1	TRBV27	TGTGCCAGCGGGAGATTTACTTACAATGAGCAGTTCTTC	CASGRFTYNEQFF
TRBD1	NA	TRBJ1-2	TRBV27	TGTGCCAGCAGTTTAGCCGGACAGGGAAACTATGGCTACACCTTC	CASSLAGQGNYGYTF
TRBD2	NA	TRBJ2-1	TRBV4-1	TGCGCCAGCAGCCAAGATCCCAGCGGGGGGGCGGGTAATGAGCAGTTCTTC	CASSQDPSGGAGNEQFF
TRBD1	NA	TRBJ2-7	TRBV25-1	TGTGCCAGCAGTGAATGGGACAGGGGGCACGAGCAGTACTTC	CASSEWDRGHEQYF
TRBD2	NA	TRBJ2-5	TRBV7-2	TGTGCCAGCAGCTCATATATAGCGGGGGGGCGAGAGACCCAGTACTTC	CASSSYIAGGRETQYF
NA	few	TRBJ1-4	TRBV18	TGTGCCAGCTCACTACGACAGCCTGCAACTAATGAAAAACTGTTTTTT	CASSLRQPATNEKLFF
TRBD1	NA	TRBJ1-6	TRBV7-8	TGTGCCAGCAGCTACGGGACAGGCTCAGGGTCACCCCTCCACTTT	CASSYGTGSGSPLHF
NA	NA	TRBJ1-1	TRBV3-1/TRBV3-2	TGTGCCAGCAGCCAAATCCTGGGGGCAAGTGAAGCTTTCTTT	CASSQILGASEAFF
TRBD2	few	TRBJ2-2	TRBV5-1	TGCGCCAGCAGCTTGGTCCCTAGCGGGAGTATCGGGGAGCTGTTTTTT	CASSLVPSGSIGELFF
TRBD2	NA	TRBJ2-1	TRBV9	TGTGCCAGCAGCGTAGGTAGCGGGATCGGCAATGAGCAGTTCTTC	CASSVGSGIGNEQFF
NA	NA	TRBJ2-2	TRBV28	TGTGCCAGCAGTTTAAGAGGGAGTGAGGACACCGGGGAGCTGTTTTTT	CASSLRGSEDTGELFF
NA	NA	TRBJ2-3	TRBV4-1	TGCGCCAGCAGCCAGTCCTTTATACGGGAGAACCCAGATACGCAGTATTTT	CASSQSFIRENPDTQYF
NA	NA	TRBJ1-2	TRBV11-3	TGTGCCAGCAGCTTTGGGGGAGGCTTCGATCCTAACTATGGCTACACCTTC	CASSFGGGFDPNYGYTF
TRBD2	NA	TRBJ2-1	TRBV7-2	TGTGCCAGCAGCCCAGGGGGTAGCGGGGGTGGCAATGAGCAGTTCTTC	CASSPGGSGGGNEQFF
TRBD1	few	TRBJ1-6	TRBV6-6	TGTGCCAGCAGGCGACAGGGGGCGAACGTCGATAATTCACCCCTCCACTTT	CASRRQGANVDNSPLHF
TRBD2	NA	TRBJ2-5	TRBV4-1	TGCGCCAGCAGCCTCTCGGGCTCACTAGCGGGGTCATTAGGGGAGACCCAGTACTTC	CASSLSGSLAGSLGETQYF
NA	NA	TRBJ1-6	TRBV19	TGTGCCGCGGGTATGAGGGAGCGACCCCTCCACTTT	CAAGMRERPLHF
TRBD1	once	TRBJ2-3	TRBV20-1	TGCAGTGCTAGTCTGGGGGGGACAGGGCCCACAGATACGCAGTATTTT	CSASLGGTGPTDTQYF
NA	few	TRBJ1-4	TRBV4-1	TGCGCCAGCAGCCTTGAGGGACCCCGGAGGGGTAATGAAAAACTGTTTTTT	CASSLEGPRRGNEKLFF
TRBD1	NA	TRBJ2-3	TRBV19	TGTGCCAGTAGAGGGGGCGGATCCACAGATACGCAGTATTTT	CASRGGGSTDTQYF
NA	NA	TRBJ1-1	TRBV27	TGTGCCAGCAGCCACACCCGAGGGGGTGCGGTGAACACTGAAGCTTTCTTT	CASSHTRGGAVNTEAFF
TRBD2	NA	TRBJ2-2	TRBV13	TGTGCCAGCAGCCCAATCAGCGGGGTTACCGGGGAGCTGTTTTTT	CASSPISGVTGELFF
TRBD1	many	TRBJ2-3	TRBV4-2	TGTGCCAGCAGTCCGGAACTAGGGGGCGGGACAGATACGCAGTATTTT	CASSPELGGGTDTQYF
TRBD1	NA	TRBJ2-3	TRBV19	TGTGCCAGTATTTTAAGGACAGGGGGCGCAGATACGCAGTATTTT	CASILRTGGADTQYF
TRBD1	NA	TRBJ1-5	TRBV7-8	TGTGCCAGCAGCTCAGGGACAGGGACTCAGCCCCAGCATTTT	CASSSGTGTQPQHF
NA	NA	TRBJ2-3	TRBV18	TGTGCCAGCTCACCACGGTCGGAGGGTTTGGTGGCAGATACGCAGTATTTT	CASSPRSEGLVADTQYF
NA	NA	TRBJ2-5	TRBV7-6	TGTGCCAGCAGCTTAGCATTCGGAGGGGTGGAGACCCAGTACTTC	CASSLAFGGVETQYF
TRBD1	NA	TRBJ1-2	TRBV5-1	TGCGCCAGCAGCTTGGAGGGACAGGAGGGCTACACCTTC	CASSLEGQEGYTF
NA	NA	TRBJ1-1	TRBV11-2	TGTGCCAGCAGCCGGGGGGTAGTAGGAGAAGCTTTCTTT	CASSRGVVGEAFF
NA	NA	TRBJ2-7	TRBV11-3	TGTGCCAGCAGCCCCAGGACAGAGTGGACCTACGAGCAGTACTTC	CASSPRTEWTYEQYF
TRBD2	NA	TRBJ2-7	TRBV6-5	TGTGCCACCTGGGGAGGGACCTACGAGCAGTACTTC	CATWGGTYEQYF
TRBD1	once	TRBJ2-3	TRBV10-1	TGCGCCAGCAGTGCCCCCGGGACAGGGGACCTCACAGATACGCAGTATTTT	CASSAPGTGDLTDTQYF
NA	NA	TRBJ2-7	TRBV10-1	TGCGCCAGCAGTGACAAAGCGGGTGGTGGGGAGCAGTACTTC	CASSDKAGGGEQYF
TRBD2	NA	TRBJ2-7	TRBV4-1	TGCGCCAGCAGCCAAAACCCCCCCGGGGGGGCATCCTACGAGCAGTACTTC	CASSQNPPGGASYEQYF
TRBD1	NA	TRBJ1-1	TRBV5-1	TGCGCCAGCAGCAGACAGGGGGGGAACACTGAAGCTTTCTTT	CASSRQGGNTEAFF
NA	NA	TRBJ2-7	TRBV29-1	TGCAGCGTTGGGCAGAACTACGAGCAGTACTTC	CSVGQNYEQYF